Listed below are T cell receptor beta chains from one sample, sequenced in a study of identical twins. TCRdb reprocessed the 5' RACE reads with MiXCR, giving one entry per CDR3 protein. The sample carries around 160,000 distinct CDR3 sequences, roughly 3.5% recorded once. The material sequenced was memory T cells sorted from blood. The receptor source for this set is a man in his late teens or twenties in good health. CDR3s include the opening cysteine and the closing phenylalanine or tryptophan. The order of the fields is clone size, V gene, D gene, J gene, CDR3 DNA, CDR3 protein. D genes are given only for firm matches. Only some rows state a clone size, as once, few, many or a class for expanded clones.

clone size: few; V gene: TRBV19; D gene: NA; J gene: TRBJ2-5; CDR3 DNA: TGTGCCAGTAGTAGGCAAACCCAAGAGACCCAGTACTTC; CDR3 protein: CASSRQTQETQYF
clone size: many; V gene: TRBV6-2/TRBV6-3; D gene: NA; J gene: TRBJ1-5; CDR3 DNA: TGTGCCAGCAGTAGACGGACCCGGGGCAATCAGCCCCAGCATTTT; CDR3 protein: CASSRRTRGNQPQHF
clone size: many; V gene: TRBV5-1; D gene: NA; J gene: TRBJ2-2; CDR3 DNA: TGCGCCAGCAGCTTGACGGGAAAGAACACCGGGGAGCTGTTTTTT; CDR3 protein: CASSLTGKNTGELFF
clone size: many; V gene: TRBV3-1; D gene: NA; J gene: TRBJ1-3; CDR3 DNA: TGTGCCAGCAGCAACTCTGGAAACACCATATATTTT; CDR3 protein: CASSNSGNTIYF
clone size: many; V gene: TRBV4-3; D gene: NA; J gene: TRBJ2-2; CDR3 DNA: TGCGCCAGCAGCCAAGAGGCGGGGACCGGGGAGCTGTTTTTT; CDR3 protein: CASSQEAGTGELFF
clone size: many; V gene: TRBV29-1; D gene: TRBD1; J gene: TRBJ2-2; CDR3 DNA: TGCAGCGACCGGGACAGAAACACCGGGGAGCTGTTTTTT; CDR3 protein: CSDRDRNTGELFF
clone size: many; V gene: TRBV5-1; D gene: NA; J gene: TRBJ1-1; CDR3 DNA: TGCGCCAGCAGCTTGACAGGGATTGAAACGGCTTTCTTT; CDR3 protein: CASSLTGIETAFF
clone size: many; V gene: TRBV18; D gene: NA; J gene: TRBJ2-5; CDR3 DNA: TGTGCCAGCTCACCACAGACCCGATCGTACCAAGAGACCCAGTACTTC; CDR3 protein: CASSPQTRSYQETQYF
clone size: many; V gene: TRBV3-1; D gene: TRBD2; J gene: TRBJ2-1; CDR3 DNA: TGTGCCAGCAGCCAAAATGGACTAGCGGGGGGTGAGCAGTTCTTC; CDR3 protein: CASSQNGLAGGEQFF
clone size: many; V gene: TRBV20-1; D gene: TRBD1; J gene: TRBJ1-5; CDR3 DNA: TGCAGTGCTAGAGCCGGACAGGGTGGTCAGCCCCAGCATTTT; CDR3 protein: CSARAGQGGQPQHF
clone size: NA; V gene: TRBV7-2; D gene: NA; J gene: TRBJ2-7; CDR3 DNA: TGTGCCAGCAGCTCCGGGGCATTGGAGCAGTACTTC; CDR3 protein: CASSSGALEQYF
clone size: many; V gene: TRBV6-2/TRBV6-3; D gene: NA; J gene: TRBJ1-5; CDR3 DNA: TGTGCCAGCAGTTACCCGAAGGGACCCCAGCATTTT; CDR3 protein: CASSYPKGPQHF
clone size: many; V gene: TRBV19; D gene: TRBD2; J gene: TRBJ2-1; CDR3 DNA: TGTGCCAGTACCTCGGGAGGGCGTAGCAATGAGCAGTTCTTC; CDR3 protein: CASTSGGRSNEQFF
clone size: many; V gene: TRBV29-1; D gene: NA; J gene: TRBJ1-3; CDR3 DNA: TGCAGCGTTTTGTTAGGGGGAAACACCATATATTTT; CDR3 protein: CSVLLGGNTIYF
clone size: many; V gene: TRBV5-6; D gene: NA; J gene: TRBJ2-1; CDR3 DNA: TGTGCCAGCAGCTTACGGATTTCCTCCTACAATGAGCAGTTCTTC; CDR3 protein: CASSLRISSYNEQFF
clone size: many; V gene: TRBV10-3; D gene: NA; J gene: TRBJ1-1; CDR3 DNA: TGTGCCATCAGTGTGACAGGCGCGAACACTGAAGCTTTCTTT; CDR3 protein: CAISVTGANTEAFF
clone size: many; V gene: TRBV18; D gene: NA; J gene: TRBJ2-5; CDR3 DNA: TGTGCCAGCTCACCAATGGCGAGGGAGACCCAGTACTTC; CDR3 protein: CASSPMARETQYF
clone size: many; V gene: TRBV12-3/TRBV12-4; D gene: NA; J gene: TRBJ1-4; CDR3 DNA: TGTGCCAGCAGTGCCCGACAGGAAAAACTGTTTTTT; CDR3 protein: CASSARQEKLFF
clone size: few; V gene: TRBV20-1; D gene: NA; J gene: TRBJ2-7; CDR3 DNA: TGCAGTGCTAGGCTAGCTACCTACGAGCAGTACTTC; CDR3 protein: CSARLATYEQYF
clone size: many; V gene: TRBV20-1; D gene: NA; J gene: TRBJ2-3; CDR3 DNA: TGCAGTGCTTTTAAGGGGGGCACAGATACGCAGTATTTT; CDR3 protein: CSAFKGGTDTQYF
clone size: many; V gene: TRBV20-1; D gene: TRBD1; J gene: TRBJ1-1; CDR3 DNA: TGCAGTGCCACAGGGGTGACTGAAGCTTTCTTT; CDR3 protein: CSATGVTEAFF
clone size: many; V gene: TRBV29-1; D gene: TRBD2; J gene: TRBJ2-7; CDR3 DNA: TGCAGCGCCGGGGGGGGCGCGGTCGAGCAGTACTTC; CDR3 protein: CSAGGGAVEQYF
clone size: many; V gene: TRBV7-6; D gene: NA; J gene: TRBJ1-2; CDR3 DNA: TGTGCCAGCAGCTTAGTTGGTGCAGGCTATGGCTACACCTTC; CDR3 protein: CASSLVGAGYGYTF
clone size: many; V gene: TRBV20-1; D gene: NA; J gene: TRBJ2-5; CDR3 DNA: TGCAGTGCTAGATGGGGCGAGACCCAGTACTTC; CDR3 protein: CSARWGETQYF
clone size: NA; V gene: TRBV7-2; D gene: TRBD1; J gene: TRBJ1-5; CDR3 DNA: TGTGCCAGCAGCTTCGGTATACCAGGGGGTGGGCAGCCCCAGCATTTT; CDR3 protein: CASSFGIPGGGQPQHF
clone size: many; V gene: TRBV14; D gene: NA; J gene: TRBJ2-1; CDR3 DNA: TGTGCCAGCAGCCAAGATCTTCTAGCGACCTACAATGAGCAGTTCTTC; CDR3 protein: CASSQDLLATYNEQFF
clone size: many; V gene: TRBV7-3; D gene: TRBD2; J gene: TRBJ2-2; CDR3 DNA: TGTGCCAGCAGCTCCTGGGGGGGGGCGAACACCGGGGAGCTGTTTTTT; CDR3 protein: CASSSWGGANTGELFF
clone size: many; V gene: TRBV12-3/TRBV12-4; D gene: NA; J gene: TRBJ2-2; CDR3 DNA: TGTGCCAGCTTACAAGCCGGGGAGCTGTTTTTT; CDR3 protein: CASLQAGELFF
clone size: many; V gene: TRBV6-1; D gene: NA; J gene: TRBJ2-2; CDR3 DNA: TGTGCCAGCAGTGCGGGTACTAGGAGACCATTCACCGGGGAGCTGTTTTTT; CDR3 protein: CASSAGTRRPFTGELFF
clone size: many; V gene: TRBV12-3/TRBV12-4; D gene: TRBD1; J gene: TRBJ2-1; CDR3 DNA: TGTGCCAGCAGTTCTCGGGATCCGGGACAGGGTTACAATGAGCAGTTCTTC; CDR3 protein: CASSSRDPGQGYNEQFF
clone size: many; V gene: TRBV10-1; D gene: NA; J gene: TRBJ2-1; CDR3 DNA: TGCGCCAGCAGTGCCGGGAGCAATGAGCAGTTCTTC; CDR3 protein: CASSAGSNEQFF
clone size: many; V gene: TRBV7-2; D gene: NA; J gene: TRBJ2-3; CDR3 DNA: TGTGCCAGCAGCTTTAGGTCCCAGGCGGATACGCAGTATTTT; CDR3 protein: CASSFRSQADTQYF
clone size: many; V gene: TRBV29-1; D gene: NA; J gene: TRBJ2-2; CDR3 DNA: TGCAGCACCCGCGAGGGGGCCGGGGAGCTGTTTTTT; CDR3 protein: CSTREGAGELFF
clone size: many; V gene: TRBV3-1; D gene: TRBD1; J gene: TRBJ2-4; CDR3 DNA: TGTGCCAGCAGCCAGACCGGGACAGTGAACAACATTCAGTACTTC; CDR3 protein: CASSQTGTVNNIQYF
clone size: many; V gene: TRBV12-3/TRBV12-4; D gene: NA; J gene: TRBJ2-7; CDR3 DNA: TGTGCCAGCAGGTCCCGCGGGGAAGAGCAGTACTTC; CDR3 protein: CASRSRGEEQYF
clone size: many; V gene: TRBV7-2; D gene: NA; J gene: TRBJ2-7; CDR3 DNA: TGTGCCAGCAGCTCGACGCAGGGTTACGAGCAGTACTTC; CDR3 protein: CASSSTQGYEQYF
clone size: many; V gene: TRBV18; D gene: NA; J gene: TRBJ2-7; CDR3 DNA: TGTGCCAGCTCACCAAGAGGGGCAATGTACGAGCAGTACTTC; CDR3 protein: CASSPRGAMYEQYF
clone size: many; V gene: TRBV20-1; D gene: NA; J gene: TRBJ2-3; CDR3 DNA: TGCAGTGCTAGAGACCCCTCCAGGGGAGCAGATACGCAGTATTTT; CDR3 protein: CSARDPSRGADTQYF
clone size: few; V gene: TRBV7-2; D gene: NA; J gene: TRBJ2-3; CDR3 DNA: TGTGCCAGCAGCTTATCCCAGGGACCCCCAGATACGCAGTATTTT; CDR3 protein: CASSLSQGPPDTQYF
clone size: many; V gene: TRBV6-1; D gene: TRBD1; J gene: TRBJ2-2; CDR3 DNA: TGTGCCAGCAGTACCGGGACAGGGTACGCCGGGGAGCTGTTTTTT; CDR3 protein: CASSTGTGYAGELFF